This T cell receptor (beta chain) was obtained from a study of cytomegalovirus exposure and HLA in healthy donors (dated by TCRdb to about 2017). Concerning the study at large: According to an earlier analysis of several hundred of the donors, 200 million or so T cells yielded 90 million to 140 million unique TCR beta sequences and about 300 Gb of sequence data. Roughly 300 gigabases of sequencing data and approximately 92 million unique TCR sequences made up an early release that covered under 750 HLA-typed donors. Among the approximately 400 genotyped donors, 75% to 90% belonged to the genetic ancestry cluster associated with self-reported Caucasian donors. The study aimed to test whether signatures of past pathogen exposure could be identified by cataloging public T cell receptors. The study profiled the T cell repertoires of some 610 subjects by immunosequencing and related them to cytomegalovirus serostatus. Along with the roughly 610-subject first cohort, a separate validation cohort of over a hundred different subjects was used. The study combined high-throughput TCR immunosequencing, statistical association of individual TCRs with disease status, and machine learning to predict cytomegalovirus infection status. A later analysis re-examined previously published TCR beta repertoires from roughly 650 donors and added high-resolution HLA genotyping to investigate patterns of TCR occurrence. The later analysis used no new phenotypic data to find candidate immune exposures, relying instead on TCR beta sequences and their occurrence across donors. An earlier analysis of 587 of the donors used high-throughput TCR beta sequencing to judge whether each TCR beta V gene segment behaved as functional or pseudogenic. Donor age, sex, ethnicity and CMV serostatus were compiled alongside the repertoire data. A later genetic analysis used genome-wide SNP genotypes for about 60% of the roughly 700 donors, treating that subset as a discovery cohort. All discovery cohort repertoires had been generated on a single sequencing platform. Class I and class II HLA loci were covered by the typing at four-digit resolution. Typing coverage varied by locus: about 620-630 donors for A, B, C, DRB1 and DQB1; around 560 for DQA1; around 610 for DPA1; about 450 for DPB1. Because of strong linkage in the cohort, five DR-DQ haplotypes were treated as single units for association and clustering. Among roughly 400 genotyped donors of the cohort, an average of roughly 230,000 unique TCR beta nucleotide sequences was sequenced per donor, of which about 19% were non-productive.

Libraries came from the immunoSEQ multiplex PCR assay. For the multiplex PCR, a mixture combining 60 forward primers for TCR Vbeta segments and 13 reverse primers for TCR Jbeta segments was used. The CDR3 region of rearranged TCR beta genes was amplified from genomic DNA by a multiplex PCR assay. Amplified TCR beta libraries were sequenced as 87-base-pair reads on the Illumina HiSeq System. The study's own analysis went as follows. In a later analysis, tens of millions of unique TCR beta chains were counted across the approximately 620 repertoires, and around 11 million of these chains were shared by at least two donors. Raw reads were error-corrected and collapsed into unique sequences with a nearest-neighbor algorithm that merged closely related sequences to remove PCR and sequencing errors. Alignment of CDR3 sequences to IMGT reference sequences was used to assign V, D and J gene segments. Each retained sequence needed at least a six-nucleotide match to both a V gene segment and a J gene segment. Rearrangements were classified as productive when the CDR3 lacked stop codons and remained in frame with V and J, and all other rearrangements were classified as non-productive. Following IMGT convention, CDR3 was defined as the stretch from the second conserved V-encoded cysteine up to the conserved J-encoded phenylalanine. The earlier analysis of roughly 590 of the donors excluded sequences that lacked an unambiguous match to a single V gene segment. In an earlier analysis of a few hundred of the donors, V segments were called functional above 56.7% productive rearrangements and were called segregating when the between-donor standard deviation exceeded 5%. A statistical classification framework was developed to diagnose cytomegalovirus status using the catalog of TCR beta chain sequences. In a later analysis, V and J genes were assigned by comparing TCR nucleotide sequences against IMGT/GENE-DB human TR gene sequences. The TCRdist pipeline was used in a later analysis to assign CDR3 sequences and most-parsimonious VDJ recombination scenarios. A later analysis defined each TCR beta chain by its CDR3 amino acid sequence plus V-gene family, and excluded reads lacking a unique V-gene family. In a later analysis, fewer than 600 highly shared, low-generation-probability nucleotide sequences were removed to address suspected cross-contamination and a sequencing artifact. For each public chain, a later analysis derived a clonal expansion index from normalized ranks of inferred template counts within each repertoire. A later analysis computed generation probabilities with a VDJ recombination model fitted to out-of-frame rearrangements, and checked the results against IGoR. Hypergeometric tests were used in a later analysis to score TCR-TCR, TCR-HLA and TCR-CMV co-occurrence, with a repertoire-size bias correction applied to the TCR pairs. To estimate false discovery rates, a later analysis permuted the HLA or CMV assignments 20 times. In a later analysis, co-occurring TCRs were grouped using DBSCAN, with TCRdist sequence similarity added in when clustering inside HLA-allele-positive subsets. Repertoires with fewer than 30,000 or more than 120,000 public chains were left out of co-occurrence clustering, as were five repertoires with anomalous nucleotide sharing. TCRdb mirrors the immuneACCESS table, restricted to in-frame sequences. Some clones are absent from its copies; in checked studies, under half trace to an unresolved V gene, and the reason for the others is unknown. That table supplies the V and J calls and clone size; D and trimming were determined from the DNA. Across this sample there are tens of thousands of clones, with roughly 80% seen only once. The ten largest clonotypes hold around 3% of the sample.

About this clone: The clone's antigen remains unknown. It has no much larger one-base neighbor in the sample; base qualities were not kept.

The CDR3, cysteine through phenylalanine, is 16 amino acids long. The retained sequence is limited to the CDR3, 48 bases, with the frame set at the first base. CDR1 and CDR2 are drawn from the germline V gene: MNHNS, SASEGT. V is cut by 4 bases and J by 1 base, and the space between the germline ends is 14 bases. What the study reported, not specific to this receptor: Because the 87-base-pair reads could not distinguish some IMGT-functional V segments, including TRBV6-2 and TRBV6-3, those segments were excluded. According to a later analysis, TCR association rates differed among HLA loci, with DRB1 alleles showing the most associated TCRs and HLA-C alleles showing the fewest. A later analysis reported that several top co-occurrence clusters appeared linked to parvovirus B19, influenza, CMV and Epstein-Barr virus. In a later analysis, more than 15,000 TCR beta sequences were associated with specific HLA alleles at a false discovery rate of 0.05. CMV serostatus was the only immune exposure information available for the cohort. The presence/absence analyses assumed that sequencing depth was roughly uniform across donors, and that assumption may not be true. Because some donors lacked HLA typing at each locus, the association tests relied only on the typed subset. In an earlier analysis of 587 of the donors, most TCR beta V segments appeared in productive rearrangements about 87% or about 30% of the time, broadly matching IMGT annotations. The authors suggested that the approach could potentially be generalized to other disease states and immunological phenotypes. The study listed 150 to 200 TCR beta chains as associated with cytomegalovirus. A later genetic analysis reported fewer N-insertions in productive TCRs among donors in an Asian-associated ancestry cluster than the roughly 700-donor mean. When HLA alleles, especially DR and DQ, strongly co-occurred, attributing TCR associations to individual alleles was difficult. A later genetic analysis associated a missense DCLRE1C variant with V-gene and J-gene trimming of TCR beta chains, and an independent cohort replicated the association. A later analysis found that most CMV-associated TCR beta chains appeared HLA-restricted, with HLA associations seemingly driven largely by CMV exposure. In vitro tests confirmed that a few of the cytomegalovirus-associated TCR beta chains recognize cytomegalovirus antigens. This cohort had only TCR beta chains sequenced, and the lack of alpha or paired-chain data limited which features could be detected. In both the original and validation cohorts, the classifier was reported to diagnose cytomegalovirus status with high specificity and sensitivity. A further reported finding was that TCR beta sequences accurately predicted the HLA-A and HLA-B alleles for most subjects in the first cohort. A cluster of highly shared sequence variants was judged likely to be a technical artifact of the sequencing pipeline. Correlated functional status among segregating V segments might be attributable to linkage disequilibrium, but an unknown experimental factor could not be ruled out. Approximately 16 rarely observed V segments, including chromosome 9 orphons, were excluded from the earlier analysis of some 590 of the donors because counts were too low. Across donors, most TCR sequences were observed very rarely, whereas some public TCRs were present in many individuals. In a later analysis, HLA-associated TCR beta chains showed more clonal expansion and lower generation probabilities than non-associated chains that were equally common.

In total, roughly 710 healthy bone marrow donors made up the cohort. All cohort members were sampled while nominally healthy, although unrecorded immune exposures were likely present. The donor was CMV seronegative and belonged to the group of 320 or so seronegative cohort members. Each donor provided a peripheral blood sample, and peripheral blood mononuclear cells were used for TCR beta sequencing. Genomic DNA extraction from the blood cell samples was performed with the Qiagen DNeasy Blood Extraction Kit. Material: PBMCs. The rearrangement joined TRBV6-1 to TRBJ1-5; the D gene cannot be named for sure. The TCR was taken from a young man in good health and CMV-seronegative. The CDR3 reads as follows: CASSVWPPGSNQPQHF. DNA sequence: TGTGCCAGCAGTGTCTGGCCTCCGGGGAGCAATCAGCCCCAGCATTTT.